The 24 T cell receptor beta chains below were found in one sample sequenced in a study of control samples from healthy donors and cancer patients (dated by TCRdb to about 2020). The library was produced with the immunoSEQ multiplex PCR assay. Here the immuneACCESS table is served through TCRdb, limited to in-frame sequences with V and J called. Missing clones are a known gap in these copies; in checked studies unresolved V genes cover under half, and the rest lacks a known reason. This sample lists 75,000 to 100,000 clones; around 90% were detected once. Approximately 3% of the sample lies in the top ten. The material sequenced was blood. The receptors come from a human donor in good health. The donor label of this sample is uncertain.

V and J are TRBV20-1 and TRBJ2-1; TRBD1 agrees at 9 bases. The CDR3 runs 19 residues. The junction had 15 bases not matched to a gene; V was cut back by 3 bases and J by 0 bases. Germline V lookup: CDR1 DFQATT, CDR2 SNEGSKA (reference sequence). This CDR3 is CSASFFPGTGLSSYNEQFF. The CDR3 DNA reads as TGCAGTGCTAGTTTCTTCCCCGGGACAGGGTTGAGCTCCTACAATGAGCAGTTCTTC.

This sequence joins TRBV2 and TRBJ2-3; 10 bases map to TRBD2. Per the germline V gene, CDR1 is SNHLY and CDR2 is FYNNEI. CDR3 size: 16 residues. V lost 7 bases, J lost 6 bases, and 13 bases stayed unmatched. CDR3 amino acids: CASIAPSGGAADTQYF. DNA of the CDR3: TGTGCCAGCATCGCACCGAGCGGGGGGGCGGCGGATACGCAGTATTTT.

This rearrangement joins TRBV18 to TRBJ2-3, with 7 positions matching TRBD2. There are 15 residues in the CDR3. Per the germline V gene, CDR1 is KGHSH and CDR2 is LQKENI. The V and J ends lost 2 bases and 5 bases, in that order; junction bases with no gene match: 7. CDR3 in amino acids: CASSPISGVIDTQYF. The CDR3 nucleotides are TGTGCCAGCTCACCAATCAGCGGGGTCATAGATACGCAGTATTTT.

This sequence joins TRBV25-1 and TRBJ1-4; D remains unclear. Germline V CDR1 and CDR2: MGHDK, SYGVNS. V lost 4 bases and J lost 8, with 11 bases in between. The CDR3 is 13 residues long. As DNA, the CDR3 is TGTGCCAGCAGTGGGCGGTTAGGGGAAAAACTGTTTTTT. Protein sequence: CASSGRLGEKLFF.

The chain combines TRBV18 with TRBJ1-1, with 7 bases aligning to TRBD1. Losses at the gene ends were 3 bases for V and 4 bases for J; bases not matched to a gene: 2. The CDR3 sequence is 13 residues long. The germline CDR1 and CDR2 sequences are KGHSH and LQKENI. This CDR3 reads CASSPGQATEAFF. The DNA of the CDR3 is TGTGCCAGCTCACCTGGACAGGCCACTGAAGCTTTCTTT.

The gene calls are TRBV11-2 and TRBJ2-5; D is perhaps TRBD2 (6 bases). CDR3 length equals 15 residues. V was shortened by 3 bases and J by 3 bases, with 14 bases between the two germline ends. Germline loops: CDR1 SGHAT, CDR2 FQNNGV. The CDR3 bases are TGTGCCAGCAGCTTCTACGGGACTCCAAAAGAGACCCAGTACTTC. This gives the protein CASSFYGTPKETQYF.

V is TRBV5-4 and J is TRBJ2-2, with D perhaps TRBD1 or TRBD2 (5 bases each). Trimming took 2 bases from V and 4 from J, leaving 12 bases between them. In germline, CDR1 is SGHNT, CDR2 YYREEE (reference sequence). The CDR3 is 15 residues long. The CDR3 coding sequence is TGTGCCAGCAGCTTAGGCAGGGCGGGCACCGGGGAGCTGTTTTTT. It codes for CASSLGRAGTGELFF.

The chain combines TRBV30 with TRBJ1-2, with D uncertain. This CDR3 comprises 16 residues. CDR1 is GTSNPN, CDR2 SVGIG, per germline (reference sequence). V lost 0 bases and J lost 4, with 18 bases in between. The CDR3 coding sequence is TGTGCCTGGAGTGTATCCTCGGCATTCTACCCCTATGGCTACACCTTC. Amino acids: CAWSVSSAFYPYGYTF.

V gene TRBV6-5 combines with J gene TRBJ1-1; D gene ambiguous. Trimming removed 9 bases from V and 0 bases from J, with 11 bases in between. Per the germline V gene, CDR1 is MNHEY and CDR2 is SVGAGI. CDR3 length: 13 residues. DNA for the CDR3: TGTGCCAGTTACTGGACGGTGAACACTGAAGCTTTCTTT. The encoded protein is CASYWTVNTEAFF.

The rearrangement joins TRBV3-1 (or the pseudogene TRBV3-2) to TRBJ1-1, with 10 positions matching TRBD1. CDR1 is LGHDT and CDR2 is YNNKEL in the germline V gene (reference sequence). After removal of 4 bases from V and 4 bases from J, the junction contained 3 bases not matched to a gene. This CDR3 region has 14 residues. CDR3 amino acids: CASSLDRGLTEAFF. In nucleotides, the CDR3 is TGTGCCAGCAGCCTCGACAGGGGGCTCACTGAAGCTTTCTTT.

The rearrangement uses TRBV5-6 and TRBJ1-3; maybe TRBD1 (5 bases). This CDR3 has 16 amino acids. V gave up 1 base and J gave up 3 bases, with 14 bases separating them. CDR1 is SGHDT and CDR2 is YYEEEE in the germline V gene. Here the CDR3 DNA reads TGTGCCAGCAGCTTGTTGGGGGGAAGCAGTGGAAACACCATATATTTT. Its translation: CASSLLGGSSGNTIYF.

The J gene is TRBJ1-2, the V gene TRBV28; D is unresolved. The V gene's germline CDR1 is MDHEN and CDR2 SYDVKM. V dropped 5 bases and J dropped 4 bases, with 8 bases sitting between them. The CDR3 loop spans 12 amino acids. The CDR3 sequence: CASSMGSYGYTF. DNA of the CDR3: TGTGCCAGCAGTATGGGCAGCTATGGCTACACCTTC.

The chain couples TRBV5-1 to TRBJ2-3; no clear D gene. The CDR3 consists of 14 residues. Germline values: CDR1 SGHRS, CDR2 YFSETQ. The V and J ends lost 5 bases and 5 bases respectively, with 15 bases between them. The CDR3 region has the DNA TGCGCCAGCAGAGTCGCAGAGCCTTTAGATACGCAGTATTTT. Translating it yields CASRVAEPLDTQYF. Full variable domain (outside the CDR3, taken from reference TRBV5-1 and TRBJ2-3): KAGVTQTPRYLIKTRGQQVTLSCSPISGHRSVSWYQQTPGQGLQFLFEYFSETQRNKGNFPGRFSGRQFSNSRSEMNVSTLELGDSALYLCASRVAEPLDTQYFGPGTRLTVL.

CDR3 amino acids: CASSQDSGLPLHF. The CDR3 nucleotides read TGCGCCAGCAGCCAAGATTCCGGGTTACCCCTCCACTTT. V gene TRBV4-1 combines with J gene TRBJ1-6, with D unresolved. CDR3 length: 13 amino acids. The V end was cut by 0 bases, the J end by 12 bases, with 9 bases between. Germline loops: CDR1 MGHRA, CDR2 YSYEKL.

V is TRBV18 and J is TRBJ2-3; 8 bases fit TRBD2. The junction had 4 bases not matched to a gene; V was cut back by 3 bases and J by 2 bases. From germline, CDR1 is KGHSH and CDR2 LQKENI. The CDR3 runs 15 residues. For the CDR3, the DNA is TGTGCCAGCTCACCCGGGGGGGTCCCCACAGATACGCAGTATTTT. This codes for CASSPGGVPTDTQYF.

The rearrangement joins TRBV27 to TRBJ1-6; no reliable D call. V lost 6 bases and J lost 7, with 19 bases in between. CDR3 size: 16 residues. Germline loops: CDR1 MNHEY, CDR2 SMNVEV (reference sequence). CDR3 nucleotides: TGTGCCAGCAGCGAACGGCCCCCCTTAGACAATTCACCCCTCCACTTT. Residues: CASSERPPLDNSPLHF.

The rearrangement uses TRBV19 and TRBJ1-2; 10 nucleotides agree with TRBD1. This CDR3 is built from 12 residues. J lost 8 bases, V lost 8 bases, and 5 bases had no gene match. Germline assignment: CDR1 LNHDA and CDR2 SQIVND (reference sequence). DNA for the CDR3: TGTGCCAGTCGAGGGACAGGGGACGGCTACACCTTC. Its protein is CASRGTGDGYTF. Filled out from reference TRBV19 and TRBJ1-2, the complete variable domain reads DGGITQSPKYLFRKEGQNVTLSCEQNLNHDAMYWYRQDPGQGLRLIYYSQIVNDFQKGDIAEGYSVSREKKESFPLTVTSAQKNPTAFYLCASRGTGDGYTFGSGTRLTVV.

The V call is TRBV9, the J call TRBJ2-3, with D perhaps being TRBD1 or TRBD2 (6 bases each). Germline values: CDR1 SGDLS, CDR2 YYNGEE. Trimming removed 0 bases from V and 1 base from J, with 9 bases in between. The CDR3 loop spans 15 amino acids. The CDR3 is CASSVVGGGTDTQYF. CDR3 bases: TGTGCCAGCAGCGTAGTCGGGGGCGGCACAGATACGCAGTATTTT.

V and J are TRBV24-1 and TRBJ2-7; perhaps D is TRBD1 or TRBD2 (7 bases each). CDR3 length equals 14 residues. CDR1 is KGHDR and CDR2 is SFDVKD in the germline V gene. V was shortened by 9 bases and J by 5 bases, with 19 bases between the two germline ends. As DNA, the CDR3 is TGTGCCACCGGGACAGCAGAAGGGGGGGACGAGCAGTACTTC. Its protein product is CATGTAEGGDEQYF.

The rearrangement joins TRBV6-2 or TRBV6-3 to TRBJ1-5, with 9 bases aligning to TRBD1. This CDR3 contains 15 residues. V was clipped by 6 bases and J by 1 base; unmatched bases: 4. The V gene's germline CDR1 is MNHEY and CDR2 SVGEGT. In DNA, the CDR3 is TGTGCCAGCAGCCCGGACAGGGGAAGCAATCAGCCCCAGCATTTT. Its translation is CASSPDRGSNQPQHF.

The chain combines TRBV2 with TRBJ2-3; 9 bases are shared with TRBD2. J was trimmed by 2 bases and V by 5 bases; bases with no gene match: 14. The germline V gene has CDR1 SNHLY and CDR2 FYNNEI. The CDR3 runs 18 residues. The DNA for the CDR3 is TGTGCCAGCAGTCCTTACGGTAGCGGGGGAGCAAACACAGATACGCAGTATTTT. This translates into CASSPYGSGGANTDTQYF.

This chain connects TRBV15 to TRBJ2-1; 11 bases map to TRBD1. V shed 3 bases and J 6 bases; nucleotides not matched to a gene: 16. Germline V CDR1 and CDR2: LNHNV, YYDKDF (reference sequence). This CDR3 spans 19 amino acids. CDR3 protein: CATSRRSEPIGTGGNEQFF. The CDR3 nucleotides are TGTGCCACCAGCAGGAGGTCGGAGCCCATTGGGACAGGGGGCAATGAGCAGTTCTTC. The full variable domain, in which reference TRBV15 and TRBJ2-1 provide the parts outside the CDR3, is DAMVIQNPRYQVTQFGKPVTLSCSQTLNHNVMYWYQQKSSQAPKLLFHYYDKDFNNEADTPDNFQSRRPNTSFCFLDIRSPGLGDTAMYLCATSRRSEPIGTGGNEQFFGPGTRLTVL.

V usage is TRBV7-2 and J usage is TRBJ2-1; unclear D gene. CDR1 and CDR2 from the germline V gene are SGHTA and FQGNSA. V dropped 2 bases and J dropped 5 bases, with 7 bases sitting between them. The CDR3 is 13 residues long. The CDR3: CASSLSRHNEQFF. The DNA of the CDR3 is TGTGCCAGCAGCTTATCGAGGCACAATGAGCAGTTCTTC.

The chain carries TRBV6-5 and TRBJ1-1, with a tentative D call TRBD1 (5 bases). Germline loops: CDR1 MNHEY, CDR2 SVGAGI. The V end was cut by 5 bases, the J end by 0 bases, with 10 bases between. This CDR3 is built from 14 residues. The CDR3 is CASSRDGMNTEAFF. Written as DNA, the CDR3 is TGTGCCAGCAGTCGGGACGGGATGAACACTGAAGCTTTCTTT.